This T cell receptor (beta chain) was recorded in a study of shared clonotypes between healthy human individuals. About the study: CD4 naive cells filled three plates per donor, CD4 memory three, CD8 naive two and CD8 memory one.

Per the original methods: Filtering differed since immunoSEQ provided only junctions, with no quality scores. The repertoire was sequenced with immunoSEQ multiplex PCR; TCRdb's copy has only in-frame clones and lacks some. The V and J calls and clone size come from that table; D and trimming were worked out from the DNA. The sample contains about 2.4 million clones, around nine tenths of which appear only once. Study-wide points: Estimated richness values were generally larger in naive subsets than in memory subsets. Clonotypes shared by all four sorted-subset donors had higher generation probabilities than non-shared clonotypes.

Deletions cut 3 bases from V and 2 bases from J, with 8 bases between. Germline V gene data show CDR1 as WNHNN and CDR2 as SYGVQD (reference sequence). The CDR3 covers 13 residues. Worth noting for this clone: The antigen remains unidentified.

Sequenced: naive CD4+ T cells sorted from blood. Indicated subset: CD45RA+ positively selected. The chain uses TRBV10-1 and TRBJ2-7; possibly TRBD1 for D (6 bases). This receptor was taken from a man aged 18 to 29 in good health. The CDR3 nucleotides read TGCGCCAGCAGTGACAGGGGTCCCTACGAGCAGTACTTC. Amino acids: CASSDRGPYEQYF.